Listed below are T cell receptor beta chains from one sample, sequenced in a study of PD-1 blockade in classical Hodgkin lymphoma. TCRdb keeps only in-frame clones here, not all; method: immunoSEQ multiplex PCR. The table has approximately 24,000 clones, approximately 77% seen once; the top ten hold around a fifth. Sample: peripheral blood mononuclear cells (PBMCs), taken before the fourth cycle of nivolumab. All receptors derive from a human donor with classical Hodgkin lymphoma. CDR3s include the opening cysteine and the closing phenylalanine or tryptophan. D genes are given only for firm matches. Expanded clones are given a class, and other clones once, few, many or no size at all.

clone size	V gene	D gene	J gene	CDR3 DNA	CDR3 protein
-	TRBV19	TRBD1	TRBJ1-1	TGTGCCAGTAGCATCCCCTCGACAGGGGGCAACACTGAAGCTTTCTTT	CASSIPSTGGNTEAFF
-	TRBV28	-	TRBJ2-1	TGTGCCAGCAGTTCCCCGGCTCTCAGAGATGAGCAGTTCTTC	CASSSPALRDEQFF
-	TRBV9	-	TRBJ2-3	TGTGCCAGCAGCGAGTATCCGGTACAGGGTACGCAGTATTTT	CASSEYPVQGTQYF
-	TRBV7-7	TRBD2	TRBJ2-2	TGTGCTAGCAGCTTAAACGGGGGGAACCGCGGGGAGCTGTTTTTT	CASSLNGGNRGELFF
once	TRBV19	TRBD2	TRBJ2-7	TGTGCCAGTAGTATGGGAGGGAATAGGCCCTACGAGCAGTACTTC	CASSMGGNRPYEQYF
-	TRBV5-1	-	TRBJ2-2	TGCGCCAGCAGACCCGGGACAAACACCGGGGAGCTGTTTTTT	CASRPGTNTGELFF
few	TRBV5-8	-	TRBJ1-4	TGTGCCAGCAGCTCAGAGGCATGGCCGAATGAAAAACTGTTTTTT	CASSSEAWPNEKLFF
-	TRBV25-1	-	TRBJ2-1	TGTGCCAGCAGTGAATTCGGAGGGGATGGCTCCAATGAGCAGTTCTTC	CASSEFGGDGSNEQFF
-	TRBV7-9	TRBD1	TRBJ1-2	TGTGCCAGCAGCTACCGGACAGGGAGGGAGATGGCCTACACCTTC	CASSYRTGREMAYTF
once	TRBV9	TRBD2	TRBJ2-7	TGTGCCAGCAGCGCGTACCCGGGACTAACGACCTACGAGCAGTACTTC	CASSAYPGLTTYEQYF
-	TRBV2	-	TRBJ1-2	TGTGCCAGCGGTGGGTTCTACGACTATGGCTACACCTTC	CASGGFYDYGYTF
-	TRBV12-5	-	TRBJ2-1	TGTGCTAGTGGTTTGGCACAAAAGGGGCGGCGGGCAGCAGATGAGCAGTTCTTC	CASGLAQKGRRAADEQFF
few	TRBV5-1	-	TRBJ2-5	TGCGCCAGCAGGTCGCTTAGCGGAGGCACCCAAGAGACCCAGTACTTC	CASRSLSGGTQETQYF
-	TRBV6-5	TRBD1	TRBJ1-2	TGTGCCAGCAGTTATGACAGGGTTGAAGGCTACACCTTC	CASSYDRVEGYTF
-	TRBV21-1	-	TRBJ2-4	TGTGCCAGCAGCAAACTTCAGGGGTGCGCCAAAAACATTCAGTACTTC	CASSKLQGCAKNIQYF
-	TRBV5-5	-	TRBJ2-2	TGTGCCAGCAGCTTGGACAGGGACGAGCTGTTTTTT	CASSLDRDELFF
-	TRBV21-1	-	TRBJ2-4	TGTGCCAGCATCGAAGAGAGATGGGTGTTGGGAGTTCCAGCGCGACTAGCCAAAAACATTCAGTACTTC	CASIEERWVLGVPARLAKNIQYF
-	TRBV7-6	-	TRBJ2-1	TGTGCCAGCAGCTTAGACAGATACAATGAGCAGTTCTTC	CASSLDRYNEQFF
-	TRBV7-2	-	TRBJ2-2	TGTGCCAGCAGCTTAATCGCGACCGGGGAGCTGTTTTTT	CASSLIATGELFF
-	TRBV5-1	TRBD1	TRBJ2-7	TGCGCCAGCAGCTTGAGGGGGCACGAGCAGTACTTC	CASSLRGHEQYF
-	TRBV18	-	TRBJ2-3	TGTGCCAGCTCACCCTATGGGAGCATTGATACGCAGTATTTT	CASSPYGSIDTQYF
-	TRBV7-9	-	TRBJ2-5	TGTGCCAGCAGCTTAGCTCTGGGGCAGGAGACCCAGTACTTC	CASSLALGQETQYF
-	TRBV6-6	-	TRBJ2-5	TGTGCCAGCATAGTTGGGAGGCAGGGGGAGACCCAGTACTTC	CASIVGRQGETQYF
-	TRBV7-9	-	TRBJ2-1	TGTGCCAGCAGCTTAGTCATGGGGAGCAATGAGCAGTTCTTC	CASSLVMGSNEQFF
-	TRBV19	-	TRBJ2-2	TGTGCCAGTAGTACCCCTCCGAACACCGGGGAGCTGTTTTTT	CASSTPPNTGELFF
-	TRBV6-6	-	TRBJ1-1	TGTGCCAGCAGATCTTGGGACACTGAAGCTTTCTTT	CASRSWDTEAFF
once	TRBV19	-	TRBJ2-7	TGTGCCAGTAGTATACAGCCTCGGGACCACGAGCAGTACTTC	CASSIQPRDHEQYF
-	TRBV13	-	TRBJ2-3	TGTGCCAGCAGGGCGACAAGCACAGATACGCAGTATTTT	CASRATSTDTQYF
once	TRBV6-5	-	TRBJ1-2	TGTGCCAGCAGTTACTATCCGGGGTCCTATGGCTACACCTTC	CASSYYPGSYGYTF
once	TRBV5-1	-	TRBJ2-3	TGCGCCAGCAGCTTGTACTCCGCAGATACGCAGTATTTT	CASSLYSADTQYF
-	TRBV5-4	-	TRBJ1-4	TGTGCCAGCAGCTCCCAAGGGGACATAGCTAATGAAAAACTGTTTTTT	CASSSQGDIANEKLFF
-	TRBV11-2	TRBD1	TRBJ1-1	TGTGCCAGCAGCTTAGTACAGGGGGCTCCCGAAGCTTTCTTT	CASSLVQGAPEAFF
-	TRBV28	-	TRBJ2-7	TGTGCCAGCAACGATCCCCGCGAGCAGTACTTC	CASNDPREQYF
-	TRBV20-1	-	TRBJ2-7	TGCAGTGCTAGTGACCACGAGCAGTACTTC	CSASDHEQYF
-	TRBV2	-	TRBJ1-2	TGTGCCAGCAGTCCGACAGAGTATGGCTACACCTTC	CASSPTEYGYTF
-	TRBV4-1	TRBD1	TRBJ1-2	TGCGCCAGCAGCCAAGAGGCCTTCCGGGACAGGGGGTATGGCTACACCTTC	CASSQEAFRDRGYGYTF
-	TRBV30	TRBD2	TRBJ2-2	TGTGCCTGGAAGTTTGGGGGGGTCTCCACCGGGGAGCTGTTTTTT	CAWKFGGVSTGELFF
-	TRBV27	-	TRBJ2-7	TGTGCCAGCAGTTTATCGATCACGACAGCCGAGCAGTACTTC	CASSLSITTAEQYF
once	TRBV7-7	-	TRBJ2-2	TGTGCCAGCAGCTTAGGGAACACCGGGGAGCTGTTTTTT	CASSLGNTGELFF
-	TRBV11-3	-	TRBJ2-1	TGTGCCAGCAGCACTGGGACTTCCAACAATGAGCAGTTCTTC	CASSTGTSNNEQFF